This T cell receptor (beta chain) is from a study of long-term antiretroviral therapy in people with HIV. Donors needed at least one pre-ART PBMC sample plus at least two post-ART samples. Survey level was the resolution at which the v3.0 immunoSEQ assay ran. Generated by immunoSEQ multiplex PCR, the TCRdb table keeps only in-frame clones and is missing some. Found here are about 20,000 clones, over 90% of them singletons; the top ten hold around 7.9%. V lost 6 bases, J lost 4 bases, and 12 bases lay in between. The CDR3 sequence is 14 residues long. Germline values: CDR1 ENHRY, CDR2 SYGVKD. The sequence came from a woman in her fifties or sixties with HIV. V is TRBV10-3 and J is TRBJ2-2; D remains ambiguous. The specimen was unsorted PBMCs, collected 4.4 years after starting antiretroviral therapy. The chain's CDR3 is CAIRALDGTGELFF. The CDR3 nucleotides are TGTGCCATCAGGGCCCTAGACGGCACCGGGGAGCTGTTTTTT.